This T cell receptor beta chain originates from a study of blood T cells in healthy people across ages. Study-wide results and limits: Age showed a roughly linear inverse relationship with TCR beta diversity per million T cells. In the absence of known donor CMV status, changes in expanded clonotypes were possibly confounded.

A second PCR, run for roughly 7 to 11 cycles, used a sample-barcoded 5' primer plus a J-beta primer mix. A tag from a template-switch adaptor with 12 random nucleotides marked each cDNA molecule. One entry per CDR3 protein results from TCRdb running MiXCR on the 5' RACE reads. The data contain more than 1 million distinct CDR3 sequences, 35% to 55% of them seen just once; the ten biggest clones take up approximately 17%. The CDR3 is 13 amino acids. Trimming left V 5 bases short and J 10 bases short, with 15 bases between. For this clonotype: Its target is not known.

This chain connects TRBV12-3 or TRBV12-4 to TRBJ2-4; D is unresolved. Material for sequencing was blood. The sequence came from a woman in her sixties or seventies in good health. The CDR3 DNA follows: TGTGCCAGCAGTCCGGAGCAATCGAGGATTCAGTACTTC. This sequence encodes CASSPEQSRIQYF.